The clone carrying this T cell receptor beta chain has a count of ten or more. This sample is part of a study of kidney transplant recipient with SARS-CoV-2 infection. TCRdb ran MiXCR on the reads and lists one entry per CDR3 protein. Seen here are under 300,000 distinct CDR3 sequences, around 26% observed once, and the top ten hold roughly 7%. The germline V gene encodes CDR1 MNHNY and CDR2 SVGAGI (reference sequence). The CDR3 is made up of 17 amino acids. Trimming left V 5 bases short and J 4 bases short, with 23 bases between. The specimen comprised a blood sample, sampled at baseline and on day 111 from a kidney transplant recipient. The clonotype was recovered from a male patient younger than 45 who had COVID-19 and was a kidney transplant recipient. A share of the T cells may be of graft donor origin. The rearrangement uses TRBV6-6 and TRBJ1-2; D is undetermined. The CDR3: CASSTSPGGRKTYGYTF. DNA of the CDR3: TGTGCCAGCAGTACATCGCCAGGTGGGAGAAAGACCTATGGCTACACCTTC.